Shown below are 28 T cell receptor beta chains from a single sample sequenced in a study of regulatory T cells in long-lasting Graves disease. The time point is: newly diagnosed GD, antithyroid drugs for less than 3 months. From PBMCs, RNA was extracted and then used to make the TCR library. According to the study, TCR beta libraries were built with iRepertoire HTBI primers and CDR3-region Arm-PCR. MiXCR was run by TCRdb on the multiplex PCR reads, yielding one entry per CDR3 protein. The sample yields hundreds of thousands of distinct CDR3 sequences, roughly 14% seen once. These data were also filed under a second study, of T cells in Graves' hyperthyroidism and ophthalmopathy.

The material was peripheral blood mononuclear cells (PBMCs), obtained at new diagnosis, from a patient treated with antithyroid drugs. The receptor source for this set is a man aged 30-40 years with Graves disease.

This clonotype was observed many times. The chain is built from TRBV7-9 and TRBJ2-1, with 13 positions matching TRBD2. The length of the CDR3 is 15 residues. Trimming took 6 bases from V and 8 from J; bases not matched to a gene: 7. Germline V lookup: CDR1 SEHNR, CDR2 FQNEAQ (reference sequence). CDR3: CASRLAGGFLDEQFF. CDR3 sequence (DNA): TGTGCCAGCAGACTAGCGGGAGGGTTTTTGGATGAGCAGTTCTTC.

At least ten counts were recorded for this clonotype. The CDR3 protein is CASTRAETGELFF. DNA of the CDR3: TGTGCCAGCACCAGGGCGGAGACCGGGGAGCTGTTTTTT. The rearrangement uses TRBV2 and TRBJ2-2; perhaps TRBD1 as D (5 bases). Germline loops: CDR1 SNHLY, CDR2 FYNNEI. V shed 7 bases and J shed 5 bases, with 11 bases lying between them. The CDR3 spans 13 residues. Drawing the rest from reference TRBV2 and TRBJ2-2, the complete variable domain is EPEVTQTPSHQVTQMGQEVILRCVPISNHLYFYWYRQILGQKVEFLVSFYNNEISEKSEIFDDQFSVERPDGSNFTLKIRSTKLEDSAMYFCASTRAETGELFFGEGSRLTVL.

The CDR3 reads CASRRLAGSETQYF. The CDR3 DNA is TGTGCCAGCAGACGACTAGCGGGTTCTGAGACCCAGTACTTC. The chain has TRBV3-1 and TRBJ2-5; 10 bases are a match to TRBD2. There are 14 residues in the CDR3. Germline trimming cut 6 bases from V and 5 bases from J; bases unmatched to any gene: 6. In germline, CDR1 is LGHDT, CDR2 YNNKEL (reference sequence).

At least ten counts were recorded for this clonotype. The chain combines TRBV6-2 or TRBV6-3 with TRBJ1-1, with D perhaps TRBD1 (6 bases). From germline, CDR1 is MNHEY and CDR2 SVGEGT. The CDR3 runs to 13 residues. With 5 bases removed from V and 4 bases from J, the gap between germline ends came to 11 bases. CDR3 sequence: CASSPDRITEAFF. In DNA, the CDR3 is TGTGCCAGCAGTCCGGACAGAATCACTGAAGCTTTCTTT.

As concerns this clonotype: This could be a read error, since a much larger clone is one nucleotide away. J is TRBJ2-7 and V is TRBV7-2, with TRBD2 as a possible D gene (5 bases). This CDR3 comprises 13 residues. Germline V gives CDR1 SGHTA, CDR2 FQGNSA. For the CDR3, the DNA is TGTGCCAGCAGCTCCGGTAGGACTTACGGGCAGTACTTC. Its translation is CASSSGRTYGQYF.

This clonotype has only a few counts. The chain joins TRBV5-4 to TRBJ2-5; the D is unclear. Germline V lookup: CDR1 SGHNT, CDR2 YYREEE (reference sequence). CDR3 size: 14 residues. The germline V and J ends were trimmed by 0 bases and 1 base, with 7 bases remaining between them. The CDR3 region has the DNA TGTGCCAGCAGCTTGGCGGCGTCCCAAGAGACCCAGTACTTC. It encodes CASSLAASQETQYF.

This clonotype was observed many times. V is TRBV30 and J is TRBJ2-7; D is perhaps TRBD1 or TRBD2 (6 bases each). The V and J ends lost 0 bases and 3 bases respectively, with 12 bases between them. CDR1 and CDR2 (germline): GTSNPN, SVGIG (reference sequence). CDR3 size: 14 residues. CDR3 protein: CAWSVGGSSYEQYF. The CDR3 DNA is TGTGCCTGGAGTGTAGGGGGGAGTAGCTACGAGCAGTACTTC.

The V gene is TRBV25-1, the J gene TRBJ1-2, with 9 bases fitting TRBD1. In germline, CDR1 is MGHDK, CDR2 SYGVNS. The CDR3 is 14 amino acids. J was trimmed by 4 bases and V by 2 bases; bases with no gene match: 2. CDR3 coding DNA: TGTGCCAGCAGTGAAACAGGGGGCACCTATGGCTACACCTTC. This encodes CASSETGGTYGYTF.

This clonotype was recorded at least ten times. The chain combines TRBV20-1 with TRBJ2-7; 7 bases are shared with TRBD1. The CDR3 runs to 14 residues. From germline, CDR1 is DFQATT and CDR2 SNEGSKA (reference sequence). V dropped 3 bases and J dropped 4; count of bases not matched to a gene: 9. The CDR3 nucleotides are TGCAGTGCTAGCCCCGGGACAGTGGGTTACGAGCAGTACTTC. Translation gives CSASPGTVGYEQYF.

This clonotype was seen ten or more times. The chain joins TRBV24-1 to TRBJ2-2; 9 positions match TRBD1. V shed 7 bases and J 6 bases; nucleotides not matched to a gene: 14. The CDR3 totals 17 residues. CDR1 KGHDR and CDR2 SFDVKD come from the germline V gene. The CDR3 nucleotides are TGTGCCACCAGCGAGTATCCGGGGACAGGGTGGGCCGGGGAGCTGTTTTTT. It encodes CATSEYPGTGWAGELFF.

This clonotype was picked up a small number of times. The chain recombines TRBV20-1 with TRBJ2-5, with 12 bases matching TRBD2. The CDR3 is made up of 14 amino acids. V gave up 5 bases and J gave up 5 bases; unmatched junction bases: 6. Looked up from germline, CDR1 is DFQATT and CDR2 is SNEGSKA (reference sequence). This CDR3 reads CSAYPSGRGETQYF. In nucleotides, the CDR3 is TGCAGTGCTTACCCTAGCGGGAGGGGGGAGACCCAGTACTTC.

This clonotype occurred many times. This sequence joins TRBV12-5 and TRBJ2-3; D is unclear. Germline values: CDR1 LGHNT, CDR2 FRNRAP. This CDR3 region has 13 residues. V was clipped by 3 bases and J by 6 bases, with 10 bases between them. The CDR3 region is CASGFSQRDTQYF. The CDR3 DNA sequence: TGTGCTAGTGGTTTTTCTCAGAGGGATACGCAGTATTTT.

This clonotype was observed many times. J is TRBJ1-2 and V is TRBV12-3 or TRBV12-4; D is unclear. The CDR3 totals 14 residues. V gave up 5 bases and J gave up 4 bases, with 14 bases separating them. This chain's CDR3 is CASSSGVALYGYTF. The DNA for the CDR3 is TGTGCCAGCAGTAGCGGGGTTGCCCTCTATGGCTACACCTTC.

J is TRBJ1-4 and V is TRBV15; no clear D gene. The CDR3 spans 11 residues. Between the trimmed V and J ends, which lost 11 bases and 2 bases, there was a span of 6 bases. CDR1 and CDR2 (germline): LNHNV, YYDKDF (reference sequence). The CDR3 coding sequence is TGTGCCGTCACGACTAATGAAAAACTGTTTTTT. Its protein product is CAVTTNEKLFF.

This sequence joins TRBV18 and TRBJ2-5, with 7 nucleotides matching TRBD1. Germline V gene lookup returns CDR1 KGHSH and CDR2 LQKENI. The length of the CDR3 is 13 residues. J lost 2 bases, V lost 4 bases, and 1 base had no gene match. The CDR3 bases are TGTGCCAGCTCACAACAGGGGCAAGAGACCCAGTACTTC. Its translation: CASSQQGQETQYF. Looking up the rest from reference TRBV18 and TRBJ2-5 gives the full variable domain: NAGVMQNPRHLVRRRGQEARLRCSPMKGHSHVYWYRQLPEEGLKFMVYLQKENIIDESGMPKERFSAEFPKEGPSILRIQQVVRGDSAAYFCASSQQGQETQYFGPGTRLLVL.

This clonotype was counted ten times or more. V gene TRBV5-6 combines with J gene TRBJ2-7, with TRBD2 as a possible D gene (6 bases). The length of the CDR3 is 14 residues. V was pared by 2 bases and J by 3 bases, with 12 bases between. Germline loops: CDR1 SGHDT, CDR2 YYEEEE. DNA of the CDR3: TGTGCCAGCAGCTTTCGGGGGTCCAACTACGAGCAGTACTTC. It is translated as CASSFRGSNYEQYF.

This clonotype was picked up a small number of times. V gene TRBV4-2 combines with J gene TRBJ2-3; no clear D. CDR1 and CDR2 (germline): LGHNA, YNFKEQ. This CDR3 region has 16 residues. Trimming left V 0 bases short and J 6 bases short, with 16 bases between. CDR3 coding DNA: TGTGCCAGCAGCCAAGATGGCCCCGGATCCATCGATACGCAGTATTTT. Its protein product is CASSQDGPGSIDTQYF.

This chain connects TRBV29-1 to TRBJ2-3, with D possibly being TRBD2 (5 bases). The CDR3 sequence is 13 residues long. Germline values: CDR1 SQVTM, CDR2 ANQGSEA. The V and J ends lost 6 bases and 2 bases respectively, with 12 bases between them. CDR3 sequence (DNA): TGCAGCGTCCCCGACTATTCCACAGATACGCAGTATTTT. Its protein product is CSVPDYSTDTQYF.

This clonotype was observed many times. The chain combines TRBV20-1 with TRBJ2-7; TRBD1 agrees at 10 bases. The CDR3 has 12 residues. Germline V CDR1 and CDR2: DFQATT, SNEGSKA (reference sequence). J lost 4 bases, V lost 5 bases, and 2 bases had no gene match. CDR3 DNA sequence: TGCAGTGCTGGGGACAGGGGTTACGAGCAGTACTTC. This gives the protein CSAGDRGYEQYF.

Comment on this clonotype: Since a far larger clone is one base different, this is likely a read error. This sequence joins TRBV12-3 or TRBV12-4 and TRBJ2-1; D is undetermined. The DNA end lines up better with TRBJ2-3; the J call may be wrong. The CDR3 is 13 residues long. Written as DNA, the CDR3 is TGTGCCAGCAGTCCACTTGGGCCAGATATGCAGTATTTT. This codes for CASSPLGPDMQYF.

The genes are TRBV2 and TRBJ2-1, with D possibly TRBD1 on 6 matching bases. Germline V gene sequence: CDR1 SNHLY, CDR2 FYNNEI. The CDR3 extends over 14 amino acids. V was shortened by 8 bases and J by 9 bases, with 20 bases between the two germline ends. This chain's CDR3 is CASGDNPATGEQFF. In DNA, the CDR3 is TGTGCCAGCGGGGACAATCCCGCCACGGGTGAGCAGTTCTTC.

This clonotype was found a few times. The rearrangement joins TRBV7-9 to TRBJ2-6; D gene ambiguous. V dropped 5 bases and J dropped 0 bases, with 8 bases sitting between them. CDR3 length equals 15 residues. Looked up from germline, CDR1 is SEHNR and CDR2 is FQNEAQ (reference sequence). CDR3 amino acids: CASSPRDSGANVLTF. The CDR3, as DNA: TGTGCCAGCAGCCCACGTGACTCTGGGGCCAACGTCCTGACTTTC.

This chain joins TRBV3-1 and TRBJ2-1, with D perhaps being TRBD1 or TRBD2 (5 bases each). Germline V CDR1 and CDR2: LGHDT, YNNKEL (reference sequence). This CDR3 has 15 residues. Trimming took 3 bases from V and 10 from J, leaving 19 bases between them. The CDR3 region has the DNA TGTGCCAGCAGCCAGGTTCCACGGGGACGGTGGGAGCAGTTCTTC. Translating it yields CASSQVPRGRWEQFF.

Remarks on this clonotype: A junction end diverges from the germline sequence, so it may reflect a read error. The chain is built from TRBV11-2 and TRBJ2-1; 14 bases align to TRBD2. CDR3 length: 18 residues. In germline, CDR1 is SGHAT, CDR2 FQNNGV. The CDR3 loop reads CARSSPRTSGRSYNEQFF. CDR3 nucleotide sequence: TGTGCCCGCAGCTCCCCACGGACTAGCGGGAGGTCCTACAATGAGCAGTTCTTC.

This clonotype has at least ten counts. The chain is built from TRBV7-2 and TRBJ2-7; 8 bases agree with TRBD2. V gave up 5 bases and J gave up 5 bases; unmatched junction bases: 11. Germline-derived CDR1 and CDR2 are SGHTA and FQGNSA. This CDR3 spans 15 amino acids. CDR3 nucleotides: TGTGCCAGCAGCCCCCTCAGCGGGAGAACCCACGAGCAGTACTTC. Translated, it gives CASSPLSGRTHEQYF.

In this sample, this clonotype turned up once. The rearrangement uses TRBV13 and TRBJ2-3; 12 nucleotides line up with TRBD1. CDR1 and CDR2 (germline): PRHDT, FYEKMQ (reference sequence). V lost 0 bases to trimming and J lost 4 bases; unmatched junction nucleotides: 2. There are 16 residues in the CDR3. CDR3 sequence reads: CASSLGGTGGPDTQYF. The CDR3, as DNA: TGTGCCAGCAGCTTAGGGGGGACAGGGGGCCCAGATACGCAGTATTTT.

The chain employs TRBV20-1 and TRBJ2-3; TRBD2 aligns across 9 bases. Trimming took 2 bases from V and 0 from J; bases not matched to a gene: 3. The CDR3 contains 15 residues. CDR1 and CDR2 from the germline V gene are DFQATT and SNEGSKA (reference sequence). The chain's CDR3 is CSARSTSGSTDTQYF. The CDR3, as DNA: TGCAGTGCTAGATCCACTAGCGGGAGCACAGATACGCAGTATTTT.

This clonotype was recorded many times. The rearrangement joins TRBV6-1 to TRBJ2-5; D remains ambiguous. Trimming took 10 bases from V and 3 from J, leaving 21 bases between them. The CDR3 runs 15 residues. Germline V gives CDR1 MNHNS, CDR2 SASEGT. CDR3 sequence: CATTLWTQQKETQYF. The CDR3 DNA is TGTGCCACCACCCTTTGGACGCAGCAGAAAGAGACCCAGTACTTC.